This is a list of T cell receptor beta chains from one sample in a study of T-cell reconstitution after alpha-beta-depleted transplantation in children. In TCRdb, the PCR reads were re-called with MiXCR into one record per CDR3 protein. The sample lists about 540,000 distinct CDR3 sequences; approximately 20% were seen once. Sequencing was performed on PBMCs from the stem cell graft donor, taken from the stem cell graft. The source is a human donor who donated a stem cell graft to a child with acute lymphoblastic leukemia. CDR3s include the opening cysteine and the closing phenylalanine or tryptophan. The D gene is left open where the match is weak. Clone size is shown for a subset of rows, as once, few, many or a class of expanded clone.

>TRBV6-2/TRBV6-3|TRBJ2-7|.|few
TGTGCCAGCAGTAAACTGGGCTGGGTGGACGAGCAGTACTTC
CASSKLGWVDEQYF
>TRBV7-2|TRBJ2-5|TRBD2|few
TGTGCCAGCAGCTTAGTACTAGCGGGAGGAGGAGAGACCCAGTACTTC
CASSLVLAGGGETQYF
>TRBV19|TRBJ2-1|.|few
TGTGCCAGTAGTACTCCCCGGAGGCAGTTCTTC
CASSTPRRQFF
>TRBV7-6|TRBJ2-1|TRBD2|.
TGTGCCAGCAGCCCGCGTAGAGCGGGGGACAATGAGCAGTTCTTC
CASSPRRAGDNEQFF
>TRBV5-1|TRBJ2-3|.|.
TGCGCCAGCAGCTTGCTTACTAGAAGCACAGATACGCAGTATTTT
CASSLLTRSTDTQYF
>TRBV5-1|TRBJ2-1|TRBD1|many
TGCGCCAGCAGGTCGGGACAGAGCTCCTACAATGAGCAGTTCTTC
CASRSGQSSYNEQFF
>TRBV4-1|TRBJ2-7|.|.
TGCGCCAGCAGCCACCTTACGGGCTACGAGCAGTACTTC
CASSHLTGYEQYF
>TRBV6-1|TRBJ2-7|.|few
TGTGCCAGCAGCCGCCCAGGGGCCCACGAGCAGTACTTC
CASSRPGAHEQYF
>TRBV3-1|TRBJ2-1|TRBD1|few
TGTGCCAGCAGCCAAGGGGGGACAGGGACCTACAATGAGCAGTTCTTC
CASSQGGTGTYNEQFF
>TRBV6-5|TRBJ1-5|TRBD1|few
TGTGCCAGCAGTTACTCGTGGGACAGGGTCTCTAATCAGCCCCAGCATTTT
CASSYSWDRVSNQPQHF
>TRBV5-5|TRBJ2-3|.|.
TGTGCCAGCAGCTTGCTAGTTGCCCCCACAGATACGCAGTATTTT
CASSLLVAPTDTQYF
>TRBV10-3|TRBJ2-2|.|few
TGTGCCATCAGTGAACGGGCCGGGGAGCTGTTTTTT
CAISERAGELFF
>TRBV12-3/TRBV12-4|TRBJ1-3|.|.
TGTGCCAGCAGTTTAATAGGGTTAAACACCATATATTTT
CASSLIGLNTIYF
>TRBV25-1|TRBJ2-7|TRBD2|few
TGTGCCAGCAGTGCTCGGGACTACTCCTACGAGCAGTACTTC
CASSARDYSYEQYF
>TRBV5-5|TRBJ1-1|.|few
TGTGCCAGCAGCTTGGTCACAGGGAGGTCTGAAGCTTTCTTT
CASSLVTGRSEAFF
>TRBV6-1|TRBJ1-1|TRBD1|.
TGTGCCAGCAGTGTCGACAGGGGGCCGAACACTGAAGCTTTCTTT
CASSVDRGPNTEAFF
>TRBV3-1|TRBJ2-1|.|.
TGTGCCAGCAGCCAAGGCACTCAGGGGCAATACAATGAGCAGTTCTTC
CASSQGTQGQYNEQFF
>TRBV6-6|TRBJ1-2|.|few
TGTGCCAGTGGGGGCAGCTATGGCTACACCTTC
CASGGSYGYTF
>TRBV5-1|TRBJ2-7|.|many
TGTGCCAGCAGTTTATCACCCTACGAGCAGTACTTC
CASSLSPYEQYF
>TRBV10-3|TRBJ2-5|TRBD2|.
TGTGCCATCAGGGGAGGACTAGTGGGATTTGAGGAAGAGACCCAGTACTTC
CAIRGGLVGFEEETQYF
>TRBV5-5|TRBJ1-4|.|few
TGTGCCAGCAGCGACCTCAGGGGCCCCGCAACTAATGAAAAACTGTTTTTT
CASSDLRGPATNEKLFF
>TRBV7-8|TRBJ1-6|.|few
TGTGCCAGCAGCTTACAGGGAAATTCACCCCTCCACTTT
CASSLQGNSPLHF